This record covers a single TCR beta chain. No antigen is known for it. No base quality values were provided; no much bigger clone lies one nucleotide off. The sample originates from a study of CD4 T cells in relation to SARS-CoV-2 and coronaviruses (TCRdb year 2021). Describing the broader study: In the ViraFEST assay, PBMCs were cultured with antigen for around eleven days, after which TCR beta CDR3s were sequenced to identify antigen-specific clonal expansions. An HIV-1 Nef peptide pool or a culture without peptide was used as the negative reference condition. Using patient-derived lymphoblastoid cell lines, the shared crossreactive spike epitopes were mapped to their HLA restriction. At the level of individual TCR clonotypes, the study evaluated whether memory CD4+ T cells crossreact between the spike proteins of SARS-CoV-2 and those of common cold coronaviruses. Samples from a few pre-COVID donors and the naive versus memory experiments were sequenced with the Adaptive Biotechnologies TCR-sequencing kit; other data were Illumina-based. A different, Illumina-based TCR-beta assay was used to sequence expansion assays from other donors in the study.

CD4+ T cells from unexposed donors were collected before the COVID-19 pandemic (2011-2018). After about 9 days of culture, CD4+ T cells were isolated with the EasySep CD4+ T cell isolation kit. As cell numbers permitted, CD4+ T cells from unexposed donors were tested for reactivity to SARS-CoV-2 S and N and to four common cold coronavirus spike pools. PBMCs were cultured at a few million per well in IMDM supplemented with approximately 5% human AB serum and about 9.2 IU/ml IL-2. Half of the culture medium was replaced with fresh IL-2-containing medium on days 3 and 7. Triplicate replicate wells were generally used for each peptide culture condition. Leukapheresis product for the unexposed donors was bought commercially. Ficoll-Paque PLUS gradient centrifugation was used to isolate PBMCs from leukapheresis product or whole blood. The PBMCs went either fresh into the expansion assay or into cryopreservation at -140 degrees C. The QIAamp Micro DNA Kit was used to extract genomic DNA from the CD4+ T cells.

Based on the germline V gene (reference sequence), the CDR1 and CDR2 sequences are LNHDA and SQIVND. Its CDR3 holds 15 amino acids, cysteine through phenylalanine. Just the 45-base CDR3 DNA is kept, in frame starting at base 1. V loses 7 bases, J loses 0 bases, and the germline ends lie 13 bases apart. The full study reports these points: The study was limited by small numbers of patients and tested TCRs. Because the crossreactivity analysis focused on spike protein, crossreactivity against other viral proteins was not assessed. About 65% of donors had memory CD4+ clonotypes that crossrecognized SARS-CoV-2 and at least one common cold coronavirus spike. Because no donor provided both pre-pandemic and post-infection samples, tracing the source of pre-existing responses was limited. Significantly weaker SARS-CoV-2-driven expansion was shown by crossreactive clones than by monoreactive clones, consistent with antigenic imprinting.

Library method: the immunoSEQ multiplex PCR assay. The study's own analysis went as follows. Preprocessing removed nonproductive sequences and CDR3s not starting with C, not ending with F or W, or shorter than 7 amino acids. The MANAFEST web app identified antigen-specific clonotypes based on expansion compared with the reference and other culture wells. A clone was considered positive if significant expansion relative to the reference culture was observed in 2 of 3 replicate wells at an FDR below 0.05. To be called positive, a clone also had to show significant expansion compared with every other tandem well and an odds ratio greater than 5. After three terminal residues were trimmed from each end, CDR3 homology was quantified as pairwise Levenshtein distance using the stringdist R package. TCRdb took over this immuneACCESS table, retaining in-frame rearrangements with V and J assigned. Such tables are incomplete; in checked studies, under half of the missing clones stem from an unresolved V gene, and the remainder is unexplained. That table is the source of V, J and clone size, and D and trimming were worked out from the DNA. The sample table lists more than 25,000 clones, 73% of them with a count of one. About a fifth of the sample is taken by the ten largest.

Material: CD4+ T cells from PBMCs, cultured in vitro. The sequence was collected from a human donor in good health. This chain joins TRBV19 to TRBJ1-5; tentative D gene TRBD1, with 6 bases matching. The CDR3 amino acid sequence is: CASTDGGHSNQPQHF. In nucleotide form, the sequence is TGTGCCAGTACCGACGGGGGCCATAGCAATCAGCCCCAGCATTTT.